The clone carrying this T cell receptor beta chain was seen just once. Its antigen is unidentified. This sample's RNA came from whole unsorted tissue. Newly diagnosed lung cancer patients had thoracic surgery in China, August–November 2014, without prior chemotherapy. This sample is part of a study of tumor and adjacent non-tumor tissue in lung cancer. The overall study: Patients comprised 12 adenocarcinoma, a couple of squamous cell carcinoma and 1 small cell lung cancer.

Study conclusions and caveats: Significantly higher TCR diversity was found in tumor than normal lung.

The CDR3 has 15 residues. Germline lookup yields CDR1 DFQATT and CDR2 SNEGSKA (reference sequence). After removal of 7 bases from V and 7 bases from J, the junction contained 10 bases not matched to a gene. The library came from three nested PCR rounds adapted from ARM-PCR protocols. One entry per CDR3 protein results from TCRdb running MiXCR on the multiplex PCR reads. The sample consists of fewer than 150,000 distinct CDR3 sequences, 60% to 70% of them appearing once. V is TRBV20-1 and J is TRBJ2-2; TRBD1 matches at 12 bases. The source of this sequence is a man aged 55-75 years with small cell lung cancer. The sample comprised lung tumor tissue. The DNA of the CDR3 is TGCAGTGGACTTCGGGGACAGGGGGCGGGCGGGGAGCTGTTTTTT. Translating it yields CSGLRGQGAGGELFF.